Listed below are T cell receptor beta chains from one sample, sequenced in a study of early stage breast cancer tumors. The table came from immunoSEQ multiplex PCR; TCRdb's copy has only in-frame clones and leaves some out. Altogether fewer than 9,000 clones are present, 62% being singletons, with the ten largest covering 5.5% to 8%. Sequenced input: breast tumor tissue. These TCRs come from an older person with breast cancer. Both conserved end residues are trimmed from each CDR3. D genes are given only for firm matches.

d_call j_call v_call cdr3_aa
TRBD1 TRBJ1-1 TRBV27 ASSPPSQGVRTEAF
. TRBJ1-1 TRBV25-1 ASSEYGTEAF
. TRBJ2-7 TRBV5-8 ASSPLMERASYEQY
TRBD1 TRBJ1-1 TRBV6-5 ASSKPTGGNTEAF
TRBD2 TRBJ2-1 TRBV27 ASSSTSGGVYGEQF
. TRBJ2-1 TRBV5-4 ASTRRGALPSYNEQF
. TRBJ2-7 TRBV2 ASNRDRRSSYEQY
. TRBJ1-2 TRBV28 ASSLQDGYT
TRBD1 TRBJ2-2 TRBV28 ASSGPGQGAGELF
. TRBJ2-3 TRBV5-1 ASSQDTTSTDTQY
TRBD1 TRBJ2-7 TRBV5-1 ASSLGQATYEQY
. TRBJ2-3 TRBV6-5 ASSLADTQY
. TRBJ2-7 TRBV6-6 ASSRVSSYEQY
TRBD1 TRBJ1-5 TRBV7-8 ASSLATGQPQH
TRBD2 TRBJ2-1 TRBV5-6 ASSTGLAGMGLF
TRBD1 TRBJ1-1 TRBV15 ATSRGPTGMTGEAF
. TRBJ2-1 TRBV19 ATGSQGWAGEQF
TRBD2 TRBJ2-3 TRBV5-1 ASSGLAGTDTQY
TRBD1 TRBJ2-6 TRBV18 ASSPLTGFAGANVLT
. TRBJ1-2 TRBV5-1 ASSVPGVEGYT
. TRBJ2-5 TRBV5-1 ASKLQEAQY
. TRBJ2-3 TRBV2 ASSEPGGQLITDTQY
TRBD2 TRBJ2-3 TRBV7-3 ASSWASGGAPDTQY
. TRBJ1-1 TRBV18 ASSQGEVTEAF
TRBD2 TRBJ2-1 TRBV7-3 ASTPGLAPFNEQF
TRBD1 TRBJ2-7 TRBV5-1 ASSFGDRGNSYEQY
. TRBJ2-5 TRBV6-1 ASSGSRWRGAGETQY
. TRBJ1-6 TRBV4-2 ASSQGQGNSPLH
. TRBJ2-3 TRBV7-3 ASSPSPGTDTQY
. TRBJ2-2 TRBV7-3 ASSFKGGAELF
TRBD2 TRBJ2-1 TRBV7-6 ASSWTSGGEQF
. TRBJ2-4 TRBV9 ASSVSGVKNIQY